This entry is about one T cell receptor (beta chain). Germline assignment: CDR1 SGHRS and CDR2 YFSETQ. CDR3 size: 15 residues. V lost 4 bases to trimming and J lost 0 bases, with 13 bases between them. These data come from a study of blood T cell repertoires in COVID-19. Study-level background: From the United States, Italy and Spain came samples of acute and convalescent COVID-19. PBMCs, B-cell-depleted T cells, or T cells were the source of the cDNA or gDNA that made up the material.

Sequencing was performed with immunoSEQ multiplex PCR; in TCRdb, only in-frame clones are kept and a portion is missing. The sample shows about 280,000 clones, roughly 90% of them seen only once. The material sequenced was peripheral blood. The origin of this receptor is a woman in her forties or fifties who had recovered from COVID-19. V gene TRBV5-1 combines with J gene TRBJ1-2, with D uncertain. CDR3 DNA: TGCGCCAGCAGCCCAGTCTCCCCCGCTAACTATGGCTACACCTTC. Protein product: CASSPVSPANYGYTF.